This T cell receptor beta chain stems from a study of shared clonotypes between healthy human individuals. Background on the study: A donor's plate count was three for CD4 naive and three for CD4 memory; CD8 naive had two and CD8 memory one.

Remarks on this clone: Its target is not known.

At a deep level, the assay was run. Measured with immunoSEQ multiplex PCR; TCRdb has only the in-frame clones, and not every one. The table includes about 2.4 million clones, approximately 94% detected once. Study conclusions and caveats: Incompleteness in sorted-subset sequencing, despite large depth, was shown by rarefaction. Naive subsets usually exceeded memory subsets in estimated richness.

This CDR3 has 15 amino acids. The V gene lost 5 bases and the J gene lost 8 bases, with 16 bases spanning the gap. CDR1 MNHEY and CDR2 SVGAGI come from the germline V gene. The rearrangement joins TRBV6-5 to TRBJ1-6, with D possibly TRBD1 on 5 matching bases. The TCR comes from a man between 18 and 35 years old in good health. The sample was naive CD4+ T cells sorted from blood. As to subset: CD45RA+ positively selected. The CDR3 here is CASSTGTKGYSPLHF. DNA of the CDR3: TGTGCCAGCAGTACTGGGACGAAGGGATATTCACCCCTCCACTTT.